This T cell receptor (beta chain) was identified during a study of shared clonotypes between healthy human individuals. The CDR3 loop spans 15 amino acids. Deletions cut 1 base from V and 3 bases from J, with 13 bases between. Germline V gene sequence: CDR1 SEHNR, CDR2 FQNEAQ (reference sequence). Clones were read by immunoSEQ multiplex PCR, and TCRdb kept only the in-frame ones, dropping some. Altogether over 1.4 million clones are present, roughly 97% being singletons, with the ten largest covering approximately 1.1%. This clone appeared a single time. Donors were Caucasian adults residing in Nashville, Tennessee, USA.

This receptor was identified in a man under 40 in good health. The chain is built from TRBV7-9 and TRBJ2-7; possible D gene TRBD1, 6 bases. Sequenced input: naive CD4+ T cells sorted from blood. As for subset: CD45RA+ positively selected. The CDR3 DNA follows: TGTGCCAGCAGCTTAGTGGGACAAGACATCTACGAGCAGTACTTC. It translates to CASSLVGQDIYEQYF.